A selection of T cell receptor beta chains follows, all from one sample in a study of T cell repertoires in cytomegalovirus infection. MiXCR was run by TCRdb on the reads, yielding one entry per CDR3 protein. The sample has approximately 730,000 distinct CDR3 sequences; roughly a third are singletons. For these receptors, no antigen is known. This specimen was cultured PBMCs, taken from culture after CMV antigen stimulation. These receptors originate from a human donor in good health (CMV status not recorded). Some clones in this sample may be carry-over from other donors' samples. Each CDR3 is given with its conserved first and last residue. A D gene is named only where the DNA matches it firmly. Only part of the rows carry a size: once, few, many, or a class if the clone is expanded.

J: TRBJ2-5; D: .; size: .; V: TRBV7-8; DNA: TGTGTCAGCAGCCTCTACAGGGTCCGGGAGACCCAGTACTTC; CDR3: CVSSLYRVRETQYF
J: TRBJ1-4; D: .; size: few; V: TRBV12-3/TRBV12-4; DNA: TGTGCCAGCAGTTCCTGGGACATCGGGGAAAAACTGTTTTTT; CDR3: CASSSWDIGEKLFF
J: TRBJ1-1; D: .; size: .; V: TRBV23-1; DNA: TGCGCCAGCAGTCAATCGGGTTGGGACGGACGTATCACTGAAGCTTTCTTT; CDR3: CASSQSGWDGRITEAFF
J: TRBJ2-2; D: .; size: few; V: TRBV7-8; DNA: TGTGCCAGCAGGACGGGGAGGTCGGACACCGGGGAGCTGTTTTTT; CDR3: CASRTGRSDTGELFF
J: TRBJ2-7; D: TRBD2; size: few; V: TRBV5-4; DNA: TGTGCCAGCAGCCCTCAAGGACTAGCGGGAGGCTACTACGAGCAGTACTTC; CDR3: CASSPQGLAGGYYEQYF
J: TRBJ2-1; D: TRBD2; size: .; V: TRBV25-1; DNA: TGTGCCAGCAGTGACCCCGGGACTAGCGGGGGGGAGCAGTTCTTC; CDR3: CASSDPGTSGGEQFF
J: TRBJ1-6; D: TRBD1; size: .; V: TRBV2; DNA: TGTGCCAGCGGGGGACAGGGGGATTCACCCCTCCACTTT; CDR3: CASGGQGDSPLHF
J: TRBJ1-6; D: TRBD1; size: few; V: TRBV6-1; DNA: TGTGCCAGCAATTCCTTCGGGACAGGGGGTGCAATGGTGAGAAATTCACCCCTCCACTTT; CDR3: CASNSFGTGGAMVRNSPLHF
J: TRBJ2-1; D: TRBD1; size: many; V: TRBV7-6; DNA: TGTGCCAGCAGCCCCTACGGACAGGGCTCCTACAATGAGCAGTTCTTC; CDR3: CASSPYGQGSYNEQFF
J: TRBJ2-7; D: .; size: .; V: TRBV6-8; DNA: TGTGCCAGCACTGGACCGACCTACGAGCAGTACTTC; CDR3: CASTGPTYEQYF
J: TRBJ1-2; D: .; size: few; V: TRBV7-8; DNA: TGTGCCAGCAGCTTAGCCCCGGGGGAAATCACTAACTATGGCTACACCTTC; CDR3: CASSLAPGEITNYGYTF
J: TRBJ2-7; D: TRBD2; size: many; V: TRBV24-1; DNA: TGTGCCACACCCGGGACTAGCGTTTACGAGCAGTACTTC; CDR3: CATPGTSVYEQYF
J: TRBJ2-7; D: TRBD2; size: .; V: TRBV20-1; DNA: TGCAGTGCTATTCCGGGACTAGCGTCCGAGCAGTACTTC; CDR3: CSAIPGLASEQYF
J: TRBJ2-2; D: TRBD2; size: few; V: TRBV10-3; DNA: TGTGCCATCAGTGGAGGTAGCGGGAGCGACAACACCGGGGAGCTGTTTTTT; CDR3: CAISGGSGSDNTGELFF
J: TRBJ2-1; D: TRBD2; size: few; V: TRBV7-9; DNA: TGTGCCAGCAGCTTAGATACTAGCGGGGGGAATGAGCAGTTCTTC; CDR3: CASSLDTSGGNEQFF
J: TRBJ2-3; D: .; size: .; V: TRBV20-1; DNA: TGCAGTGCTAGGGACGCAGGGGAGGTTGCAGATACGCAGTATTTT; CDR3: CSARDAGEVADTQYF
J: TRBJ2-3; D: .; size: many; V: TRBV7-2; DNA: TGTGCCAGCACTCCCAGTGCAGATACGCAGTATTTT; CDR3: CASTPSADTQYF
J: TRBJ1-5; D: .; size: few; V: TRBV19; DNA: TGTGCCAGCGCCAGGCGTTATAGCAATCAGCCCCAGCATTTT; CDR3: CASARRYSNQPQHF
J: TRBJ2-5; D: .; size: few; V: TRBV18; DNA: TGTGCCAGCTCACAGGGGTCAGGACAAGAGACCCAGTACTTC; CDR3: CASSQGSGQETQYF
J: TRBJ2-7; D: .; size: few; V: TRBV7-9; DNA: TGTGCCAGCAGCTTAGCCCTGGGCCAGGGGAGAGACGAGCAGTACTTC; CDR3: CASSLALGQGRDEQYF
J: TRBJ2-1; D: TRBD2; size: .; V: TRBV7-2; DNA: TGTGCCAGCAGCATCTCTAGCGGGGGGGCAAATGAGCAGTTCTTC; CDR3: CASSISSGGANEQFF
J: TRBJ2-3; D: .; size: .; V: TRBV2; DNA: TGTGCCAGCAGTGTAGAGAACACAGATACGCAGTATTTT; CDR3: CASSVENTDTQYF
J: TRBJ2-3; D: TRBD2; size: many; V: TRBV7-2; DNA: TGTGCCAGCAGCTTAGACGGGGGGGCCGGCACAGATACGCAGTATTTT; CDR3: CASSLDGGAGTDTQYF
J: TRBJ2-7; D: .; size: .; V: TRBV7-8; DNA: TGTGCCAGCAGCTTAGGGGGGAAGTACGAGCAGTACTTC; CDR3: CASSLGGKYEQYF
J: TRBJ1-5; D: .; size: few; V: TRBV6-1; DNA: TGTGCCAGCAGTGAAATCGCAGTCTATAGCAATCAGCCCCAGCATTTT; CDR3: CASSEIAVYSNQPQHF
J: TRBJ2-2; D: .; size: many; V: TRBV11-2; DNA: TGTGCCAGCAGCTTAGCATACACCGGGGAGCTGTTTTTT; CDR3: CASSLAYTGELFF
J: TRBJ2-5; D: .; size: .; V: TRBV3-1; DNA: TGTGCCAGCAGCCGGTGGGCGGAGACCCAGTACTTC; CDR3: CASSRWAETQYF
J: TRBJ2-3; D: TRBD2; size: few; V: TRBV10-3; DNA: TGTGCCACCAAGGCCGGTAGCGGGGTAGATACGCAGTATTTT; CDR3: CATKAGSGVDTQYF
J: TRBJ2-3; D: TRBD1; size: .; V: TRBV6-5; DNA: TGTGCCACCCGACCCCGTATGGGACAGGGAAGGACAGATACGCAGTATTTT; CDR3: CATRPRMGQGRTDTQYF
J: TRBJ1-5; D: .; size: few; V: TRBV5-8; DNA: TGTGCCAGCAGCCACGGCGGAGGGGGAGATCAGCCCCAGCATTTT; CDR3: CASSHGGGGDQPQHF
J: TRBJ1-1; D: .; size: few; V: TRBV6-1; DNA: TGTGCCAGCAGTCAAACGCAGGGGAGCACTGAAGCTTTCTTT; CDR3: CASSQTQGSTEAFF
J: TRBJ2-7; D: TRBD2; size: few; V: TRBV6-5; DNA: TGTGCCAGCAGTTACTCTTTCGTACGGCTAGCGGGACCCTCCTACGAGCAGTACTTC; CDR3: CASSYSFVRLAGPSYEQYF
J: TRBJ1-2; D: .; size: .; V: TRBV4-2; DNA: TGTGCCAGCAGCCAGCCCCAGAAGCTGAGGCGTGGCTACACCTTC; CDR3: CASSQPQKLRRGYTF
J: TRBJ1-1; D: .; size: many; V: TRBV7-2; DNA: TGTGCCAGCAGCTTACTGCCCATGGGGAACACTGAAGCTTTCTTT; CDR3: CASSLLPMGNTEAFF
J: TRBJ2-7; D: TRBD1; size: .; V: TRBV12-3/TRBV12-4; DNA: TGTGCCAGCAGCCAGTCGAGGACAGGGGACTACGAGCAGTACTTC; CDR3: CASSQSRTGDYEQYF
J: TRBJ2-1; D: TRBD2; size: many; V: TRBV4-1; DNA: TGCGCCAGCAGCCGCTTCCTAGCGGGGGTAGGAAATGAGCAGTTCTTC; CDR3: CASSRFLAGVGNEQFF
J: TRBJ2-3; D: TRBD2; size: many; V: TRBV7-2; DNA: TGTGCCAGCAGCACCCCCCGGGGACTAGCGGTTAGCACAGATACGCAGTATTTT; CDR3: CASSTPRGLAVSTDTQYF
J: TRBJ1-2; D: .; size: .; V: TRBV2; DNA: TGTGCCAGCAGACCCCAGGGCGCCCGCCTCTATGGCTACACCTTC; CDR3: CASRPQGARLYGYTF
J: TRBJ2-5; D: .; size: .; V: TRBV5-5; DNA: TGTGCCAGCAGCTTTTATAACTCTCGACGAGGCCAAGAGACCCAGTACTTC; CDR3: CASSFYNSRRGQETQYF
J: TRBJ2-5; D: .; size: many; V: TRBV7-9; DNA: TGTGCCAGCAGCTTAGCAAGTGGCGGAGCGTACCAAGAGACCCAGTACTTC; CDR3: CASSLASGGAYQETQYF
J: TRBJ1-3; D: TRBD1; size: .; V: TRBV20-1; DNA: TGCAGTGCCGATGGACAGGGGGCTGCGGGAAACACCATATATTTT; CDR3: CSADGQGAAGNTIYF
J: TRBJ2-7; D: .; size: .; V: TRBV6-2/TRBV6-3; DNA: TGTGCCAGCAGTTACTCGCTGATATACGAGCAGTACTTC; CDR3: CASSYSLIYEQYF
J: TRBJ2-7; D: .; size: .; V: TRBV20-1; DNA: TGCAGTGCTGGTGGAGCGATGATGAGCTCCTACGAGCAGTACTTC; CDR3: CSAGGAMMSSYEQYF
J: TRBJ2-5; D: .; size: .; V: TRBV6-1; DNA: TGTGCCAGCAGTCCCAATAGGGTCGACACGGAGACCCAGTACTTC; CDR3: CASSPNRVDTETQYF
J: TRBJ1-6; D: .; size: .; V: TRBV6-1; DNA: TGTGCCAGCAGGTCGGGACCGGGGGATTCACCCCTCCACTTT; CDR3: CASRSGPGDSPLHF
J: TRBJ1-5; D: TRBD1; size: .; V: TRBV2; DNA: TGTGCCAGCAGTGTGACAGGGGGCGTATATCAGCCCCAGCATTTT; CDR3: CASSVTGGVYQPQHF
J: TRBJ2-5; D: .; size: few; V: TRBV11-3; DNA: TGTGCCAGCAGCCTAGGAGGGACGGGCCAAGAGACCCAGTACTTC; CDR3: CASSLGGTGQETQYF
J: TRBJ2-7; D: .; size: .; V: TRBV20-1; DNA: TGCAGTGCGGCCAAGGGGGTAGGGGCGTATGAGCAGTACTTC; CDR3: CSAAKGVGAYEQYF
J: TRBJ2-7; D: .; size: .; V: TRBV11-2; DNA: TGTGCCAGCAGCCGGCTGATGGGTTCGGGCTCCTACGAGCAGTACTTC; CDR3: CASSRLMGSGSYEQYF
J: TRBJ1-5; D: .; size: .; V: TRBV28; DNA: TGTGCCAGCAATACGAGGTTACCCTATAGCAATCAGCCCCAGCATTTT; CDR3: CASNTRLPYSNQPQHF
J: TRBJ2-1; D: .; size: .; V: TRBV7-2; DNA: TGTGCCAGCAGCTTATTCCCTCGGAGGCATCAGTTCTTC; CDR3: CASSLFPRRHQFF
J: TRBJ1-6; D: .; size: many; V: TRBV7-2; DNA: TGTGCCAGCAGCTTAACAGTCAATTCACCCCTCCACTTT; CDR3: CASSLTVNSPLHF
J: TRBJ1-5; D: .; size: once; V: TRBV28; DNA: TGTGCCAGCATCCTCGGGGGGGCCAGAAGCAATCAGCCCCAGCATTTT; CDR3: CASILGGARSNQPQHF
J: TRBJ2-5; D: .; size: .; V: TRBV28; DNA: TGTGCCAGCAGTCCTTCAGTGTACCAAGAGACCCAGTACTTC; CDR3: CASSPSVYQETQYF
J: TRBJ1-2; D: .; size: .; V: TRBV2; DNA: TGTGCCAGCTCGGAGAGCTCCTATGGCTACACCTTC; CDR3: CASSESSYGYTF